Shown below are 22 T cell receptor beta chains from a single sample sequenced in a study of blood T cell repertoires in COVID-19 (TCRdb year 2020). Libraries were prepared through the immunoSEQ multiplex PCR assay. TCRdb obtained this table from immuneACCESS and retained in-frame rearrangements with V and J assigned. These tables miss some clones; where compared with another copy, unresolved V genes account for less than half of the shortfall, and the remainder is unexplained. The sample includes about 260,000 clones, with about 89% observed a single time. The ten largest make up about 1.6% of the sample. The sample comprised peripheral blood. These receptors all come from a woman aged 40 to 49 who had recovered from COVID-19.

The V and J genes are TRBV11-2 and TRBJ1-3, with D possibly TRBD1 on 5 matching bases. Germline CDR1 SGHAT, CDR2 FQNNGV. The CDR3 has 14 residues. The germline V and J ends were trimmed by 1 base and 4 bases, with 8 bases remaining between them. The CDR3: CASSLGQGGNTIYF. DNA of the CDR3: TGTGCCAGCAGCTTAGGGCAGGGAGGAAACACCATATATTTT.

J is TRBJ1-4 and V is TRBV18; TRBD1 matches at 8 bases. Germline V gene data show CDR1 as KGHSH and CDR2 as LQKENI. There are 16 residues in the CDR3. V lost 0 bases to trimming and J lost 8 bases; unmatched junction nucleotides: 8. The CDR3 loop reads CASSPPPPGGREKLFF. CDR3 coding DNA: TGTGCCAGCTCACCACCGCCCCCAGGGGGCCGGGAAAAACTGTTTTTT.

The gene calls are TRBV21-1 and TRBJ2-7; the DNA was not used to check the table's D call, TRBD1. TRBV21-1 is a documented pseudogene. CDR3 length: 19 residues. The CDR3 protein is CASSKGATGTKLSSYEQYF. In nucleotides, the CDR3 is TGTGCCAGCAGCAAAGGCGCGACAGGCACCAAACTTAGCTCCTACGAGCAGTACTTC.

This clone appeared a single time. V usage is TRBV20-1 and J usage is TRBJ1-2; 7 positions match TRBD1. The junction had 21 bases not matched to a gene; V was cut back by 3 bases and J by 5 bases. From germline, CDR1 is DFQATT and CDR2 SNEGSKA (reference sequence). CDR3 length: 18 residues. The DNA of the CDR3 is TGCAGTGCTAGTTATACCCGGGGCGGGGCAGGGGGAAATTATGGCTACACCTTC. Its translation: CSASYTRGGAGGNYGYTF.

The chain links TRBV4-1 to TRBJ2-3; 8 bases are a match to TRBD2. CDR1 is MGHRA, CDR2 YSYEKL, per germline. The CDR3 is made up of 17 amino acids. Losses at the gene ends were 0 bases for V and 0 bases for J; bases not matched to a gene: 5. Here the CDR3 reads CASSQDLAGGSTDTQYF. The DNA of the CDR3 is TGCGCCAGCAGCCAAGATTTGGCGGGGGGAAGCACAGATACGCAGTATTTT.

The J gene is TRBJ1-5, the V gene TRBV4-1; tentatively, D is TRBD1 (6 bases). The CDR3 totals 15 residues. Looked up from germline, CDR1 is MGHRA and CDR2 is YSYEKL. V was shortened by 4 bases and J by 9 bases, with 19 bases between the two germline ends. The DNA for the CDR3 is TGCGCCAGCAGCCGTACTACAGGGTGGCCATCGCCCCAGCATTTT. Amino acid sequence: CASSRTTGWPSPQHF.

This clone was observed a single time. The chain joins TRBV6-5 to TRBJ2-3, with 10 nucleotides matching TRBD1. The CDR3 consists of 15 residues. CDR1 is MNHEY and CDR2 is SVGAGI in the germline V gene. Trimming at V came to 8 bases and at J to 1 base, leaving 6 bases not matched to a gene. CDR3 amino acids: CASGLTGGGTDTQYF. In nucleotides, the CDR3 is TGTGCCAGCGGCCTGACAGGGGGCGGCACAGATACGCAGTATTTT.

This clone occurred once. The chain links TRBV7-9 to TRBJ2-2; D unresolved. V shed 5 bases and J shed 0 bases, with 7 bases lying between them. Germline V gene lookup returns CDR1 SEHNR and CDR2 FQNEAQ (reference sequence). CDR3 length: 14 residues. This CDR3 reads CASSGGTNTGELFF. The CDR3 DNA sequence: TGTGCCAGCAGCGGCGGTACGAACACCGGGGAGCTGTTTTTT.

The chain combines TRBV2 with TRBJ1-2; D is possibly TRBD1 (6 bases). Germline V gene lookup returns CDR1 SNHLY and CDR2 FYNNEI. This CDR3 contains 13 residues. The V and J ends lost 6 bases and 2 bases respectively, with 10 bases between them. The CDR3 bases are TGTGCCAGCAGCCTCAGGGGAAACTATGGCTACACCTTC. It encodes CASSLRGNYGYTF.

Notes on this clone: Other nucleotide sequences from this sample produce the same CDR3. This chain connects TRBV7-9 to TRBJ1-6; possibly TRBD1 for D (6 bases). V was pared by 2 bases and J by 7 bases, with 12 bases between. The CDR3 totals 15 residues. Germline CDR1 reads SEHNR; CDR2 reads FQNEAQ (reference sequence). In nucleotides, the CDR3 is TGTGCCAGCAGCTTAAAAGGGGGTGCAAATTCACCCCTCCACTTT. It translates to CASSLKGGANSPLHF.

This chain uses TRBV27 with TRBJ2-7; 14 bases agree with TRBD2. Losses at the gene ends were 3 bases for V and 5 bases for J; bases not matched to a gene: 15. There are 19 residues in the CDR3. CDR1 is MNHEY, CDR2 SMNVEV, per germline (reference sequence). CDR3 coding DNA: TGTGCCAGCAGTTTTTTCCCCCCCAGACTAGCGGGGGGGCCCAACGAGCAGTACTTC. It specifies CASSFFPPRLAGGPNEQYF.

The chain uses TRBV5-5 and TRBJ1-1; TRBD1 is a possible D gene (6 bases). The V and J ends lost 2 bases and 2 bases respectively, with 13 bases between them. Germline CDR1 is SGHKS and CDR2 is YYEKEE (reference sequence). CDR3 size: 15 residues. The CDR3 spells CASSFGRTVNTEAFF. CDR3 DNA: TGTGCCAGCAGCTTTGGACGGACAGTCAACACTGAAGCTTTCTTT.

V usage is TRBV3-1 (or the pseudogene TRBV3-2) and J usage is TRBJ1-2; 7 nucleotides align to TRBD1. Trimming removed 0 bases from V and 4 bases from J; junction bases left unmatched: 5. Germline values: CDR1 LGHDT, CDR2 YNNKEL (reference sequence). The CDR3 has 15 amino acids. DNA of the CDR3: TGTGCCAGCAGCCAAGACGACAGGGCCCTCTATGGCTACACCTTC. Its protein is CASSQDDRALYGYTF.

This chain uses TRBV5-1 with TRBJ2-3, with D possibly TRBD1 on 5 matching bases. Between the trimmed V and J ends, which lost 2 bases and 4 bases, there was a span of 11 bases. The CDR3 has 14 amino acids. Germline lookup yields CDR1 SGHRS and CDR2 YFSETQ. The chain's CDR3 is CASSLARAADTQYF. CDR3 in DNA: TGCGCCAGCAGCTTAGCCAGGGCGGCAGATACGCAGTATTTT. The full variable domain, completed using reference TRBV5-1 and TRBJ2-3, is KAGVTQTPRYLIKTRGQQVTLSCSPISGHRSVSWYQQTPGQGLQFLFEYFSETQRNKGNFPGRFSGRQFSNSRSEMNVSTLELGDSALYLCASSLARAADTQYFGPGTRLTVL.

The genes are TRBV5-4 and TRBJ2-7; 9 bases match TRBD1. The germline gives CDR1 SGHNT, CDR2 YYREEE (reference sequence). This CDR3 is 15 amino acids long. With 4 bases clipped from V and 5 bases from J, the junction kept 10 bases outside the gene matches. The CDR3 region is CASSPSGQGFHEQYF. In DNA form, the CDR3 reads TGTGCCAGCAGCCCGTCGGGACAGGGATTCCACGAGCAGTACTTC.

The CDR3, as DNA: TGTGCCAGCAGTCCCGCCCACAGGGGAGCCAAAAACATTCAGTACTTC. It encodes CASSPAHRGAKNIQYF. This chain links TRBV27 with TRBJ2-4; 7 bases agree with TRBD1. The CDR3 length is 16 residues. Per the germline V gene, CDR1 is MNHEY and CDR2 is SMNVEV (reference sequence). The V segment lost 5 bases and the J segment 0 bases; nucleotides outside the gene matches: 7.

In its sample, this clone was seen once. The chain carries TRBV6-5 and TRBJ2-1, with 9 bases identical to TRBD2. The CDR3 is made up of 14 amino acids. The V gene end was trimmed by 7 bases and the J gene end by 6 bases; junction bases not matched to a gene: 7. CDR1 and CDR2 from the germline V gene are MNHEY and SVGAGI. The CDR3 DNA reads as TGTGCCAGCAATCGAGCGGGGGGTTTCAATGAGCAGTTCTTC. Encoded protein: CASNRAGGFNEQFF.

The chain combines TRBV10-3 with TRBJ1-2; 7 bases match TRBD1. This CDR3 has 15 residues. Trimming removed 6 bases from V and 3 bases from J; junction bases left unmatched: 10. Germline V gene lookup returns CDR1 ENHRY and CDR2 SYGVKD. The CDR3, as DNA: TGTGCCATCAGGGATAGCACAGGGGTCGACTATGGCTACACCTTC. This gives the protein CAIRDSTGVDYGYTF.

This sequence joins TRBV18 and TRBJ2-3, with no clear D. Trimming stripped 2 bases from V and 1 base from J, with 13 bases between. The CDR3 has 16 amino acids. Germline V lookup: CDR1 KGHSH, CDR2 LQKENI. CDR3 nucleotides: TGTGCCAGCTCACCATGGCCCGATCAGGGCACAGATACGCAGTATTTT. Residues: CASSPWPDQGTDTQYF.

The genes are TRBV9 and TRBJ2-5, with 8 bases aligning to TRBD2. After removal of 0 bases from V and 4 bases from J, the junction contained 8 bases not matched to a gene. The CDR3 spans 16 residues. Germline lookup yields CDR1 SGDLS and CDR2 YYNGEE. The CDR3 sequence: CASSVVGGGSGETQYF. The CDR3 DNA follows: TGTGCCAGCAGCGTAGTAGGCGGGGGGTCAGGAGAGACCCAGTACTTC.

This chain joins TRBV6-5 and TRBJ1-2; TRBD1 is a possible D gene (6 bases). Trimming pared 5 bases from V and 0 bases from J, leaving 10 bases between. CDR1 MNHEY and CDR2 SVGAGI come from the germline V gene. This CDR3 has 14 amino acids. CDR3 nucleotides: TGTGCCAGCAGTATCAGGACAGCTAACTATGGCTACACCTTC. Translating gives CASSIRTANYGYTF.

The chain has TRBV3-1 (or the pseudogene TRBV3-2) and TRBJ2-3; TRBD2 aligns across 9 bases. This CDR3 contains 15 residues. V gave up 4 bases and J gave up 1 base; unmatched junction bases: 3. The germline V gene encodes CDR1 LGHDT and CDR2 YNNKEL (reference sequence). CDR3 in DNA: TGTGCCAGCAGCCTAGCGGGGGCCCGCACAGATACGCAGTATTTT. It is translated as CASSLAGARTDTQYF.